This entry lists 2 T cell receptor beta chains sequenced from one sample in a study of PD-1 blockade in classical Hodgkin lymphoma. All the patients suffered relapse after autologous stem cell transplantation, and brentuximab vedotin exposure differed. The CD4+ T cells used were purified from thawed PBMCs through magnetic negative selection. Clones were read by immunoSEQ multiplex PCR, and TCRdb kept only the in-frame ones, dropping some. The top ten clones hold under 2% of a sample with tens of thousands of clones, 84% of them seen once. Sample: CD4+ T cells from blood, taken at baseline. The receptors come from a human donor with classical Hodgkin lymphoma.

J is TRBJ1-2 and V is TRBV5-1; 9 nucleotides align to TRBD1. Germline CDR1 reads SGHRS; CDR2 reads YFSETQ. V shed 4 bases and J 3 bases; nucleotides not matched to a gene: 4. The CDR3 has 14 residues. The CDR3: CASSPGQGYYGYTF. The CDR3 DNA sequence: TGCGCCAGCAGCCCGGGACAGGGCTACTATGGCTACACCTTC.

This rearrangement joins TRBV18 to TRBJ2-2; weak D call: TRBD1 (5 bases). The CDR3 covers 16 residues. Germline-derived CDR1 and CDR2 are KGHSH and LQKENI. V was cut by 1 base and J by 4 bases, with 13 bases left in between. The DNA for the CDR3 is TGTGCCAGCTCACCACTCCGAGAAGGGGTCACCGGGGAGCTGTTTTTT. This encodes CASSPLREGVTGELFF.